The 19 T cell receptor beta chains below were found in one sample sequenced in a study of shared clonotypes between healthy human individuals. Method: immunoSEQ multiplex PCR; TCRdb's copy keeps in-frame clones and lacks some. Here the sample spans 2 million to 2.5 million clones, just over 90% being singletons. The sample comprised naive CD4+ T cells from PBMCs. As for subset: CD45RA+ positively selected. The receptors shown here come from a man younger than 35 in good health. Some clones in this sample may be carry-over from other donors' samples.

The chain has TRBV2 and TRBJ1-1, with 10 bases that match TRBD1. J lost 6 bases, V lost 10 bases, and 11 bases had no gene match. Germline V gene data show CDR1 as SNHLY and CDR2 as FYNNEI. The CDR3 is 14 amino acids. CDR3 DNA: TGTGCCATCGACAGGGGGCGGGGAGTTGCTGAAGCTTTCTTT. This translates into CAIDRGRGVAEAFF.

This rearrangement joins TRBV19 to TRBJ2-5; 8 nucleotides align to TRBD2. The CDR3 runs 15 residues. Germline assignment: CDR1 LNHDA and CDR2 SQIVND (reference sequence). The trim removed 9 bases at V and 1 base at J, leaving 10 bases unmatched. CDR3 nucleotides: TGTGCCAGCAAAGGGCTCAGCGGGAGCCAAGAGACCCAGTACTTC. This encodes CASKGLSGSQETQYF.

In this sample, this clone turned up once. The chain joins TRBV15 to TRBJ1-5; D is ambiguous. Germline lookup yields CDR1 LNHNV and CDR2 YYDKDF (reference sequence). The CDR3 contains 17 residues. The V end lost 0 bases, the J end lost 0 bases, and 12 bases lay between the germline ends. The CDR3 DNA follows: TGTGCCACCAGCAGAGATTTGGAACGCTTTAGCAATCAGCCCCAGCATTTT. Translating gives CATSRDLERFSNQPQHF.

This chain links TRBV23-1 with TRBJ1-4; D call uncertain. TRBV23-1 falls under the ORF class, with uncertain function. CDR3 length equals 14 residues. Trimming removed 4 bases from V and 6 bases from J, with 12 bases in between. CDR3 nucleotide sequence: TGCGCCAGCAGTCCCACCGACGGCGATGAAAAACTGTTTTTT. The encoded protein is CASSPTDGDEKLFF.

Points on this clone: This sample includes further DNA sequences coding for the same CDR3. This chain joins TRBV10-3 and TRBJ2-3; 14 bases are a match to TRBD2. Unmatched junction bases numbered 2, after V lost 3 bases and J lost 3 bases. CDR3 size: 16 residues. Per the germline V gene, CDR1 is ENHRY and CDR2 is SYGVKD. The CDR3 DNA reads TGTGCCATCAGTGACCGGACTAGCGGGAGGACAGATACGCAGTATTTT. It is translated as CAISDRTSGRTDTQYF.

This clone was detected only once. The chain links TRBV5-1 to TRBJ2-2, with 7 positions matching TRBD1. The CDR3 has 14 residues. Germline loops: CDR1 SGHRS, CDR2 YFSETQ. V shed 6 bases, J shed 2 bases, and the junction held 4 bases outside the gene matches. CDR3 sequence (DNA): TGCGCCAGCACAGACAGGGCCAACACCGGGGAGCTGTTTTTT. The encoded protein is CASTDRANTGELFF.

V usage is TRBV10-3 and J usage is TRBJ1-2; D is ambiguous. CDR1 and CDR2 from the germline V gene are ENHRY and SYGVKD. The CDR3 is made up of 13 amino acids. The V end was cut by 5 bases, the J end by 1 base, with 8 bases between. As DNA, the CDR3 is TGTGCCATCAGTCCTCAAATTAACTATGGCTACACCTTC. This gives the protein CAISPQINYGYTF.

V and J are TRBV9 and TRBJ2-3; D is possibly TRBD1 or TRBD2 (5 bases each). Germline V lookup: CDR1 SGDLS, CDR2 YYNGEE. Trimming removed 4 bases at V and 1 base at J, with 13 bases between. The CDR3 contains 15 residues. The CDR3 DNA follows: TGTGCCAGCAGCCCCCGGCAGGGAGGCACAGATACGCAGTATTTT. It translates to CASSPRQGGTDTQYF.

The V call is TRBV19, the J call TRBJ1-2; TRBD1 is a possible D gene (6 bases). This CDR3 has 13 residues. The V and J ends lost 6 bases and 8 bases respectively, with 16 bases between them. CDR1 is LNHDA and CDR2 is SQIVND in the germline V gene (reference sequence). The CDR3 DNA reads TGTGCCAGTAGACCCGGGGGCAGCGAGGGCTACACCTTC. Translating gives CASRPGGSEGYTF.

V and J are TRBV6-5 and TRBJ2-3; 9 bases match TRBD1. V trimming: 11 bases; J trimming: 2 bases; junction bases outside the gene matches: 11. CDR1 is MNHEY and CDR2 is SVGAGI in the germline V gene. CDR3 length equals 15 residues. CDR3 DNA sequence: TGTGCCTGTAAGGACAGGGGCTCTTTCACAGATACGCAGTATTTT. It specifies CACKDRGSFTDTQYF.

The CDR3 DNA follows: TGTGCCAGCAGCGCGCACGGACAGGGGGACACCGGGGAGCTGTTTTTT. Translation gives CASSAHGQGDTGELFF. The chain links TRBV9 to TRBJ2-2, with 10 bases that match TRBD1. The V gene's germline CDR1 is SGDLS and CDR2 YYNGEE. Trimming took 3 bases from V and 3 from J; bases not matched to a gene: 5. The CDR3 runs 16 residues.

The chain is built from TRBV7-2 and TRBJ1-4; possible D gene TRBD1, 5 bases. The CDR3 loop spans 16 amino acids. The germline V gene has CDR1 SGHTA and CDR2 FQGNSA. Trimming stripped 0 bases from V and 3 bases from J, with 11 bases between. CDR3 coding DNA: TGTGCCAGCAGCTTAGCCGCGACAGTCCCTAATGAAAAACTGTTTTTT. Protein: CASSLAATVPNEKLFF.

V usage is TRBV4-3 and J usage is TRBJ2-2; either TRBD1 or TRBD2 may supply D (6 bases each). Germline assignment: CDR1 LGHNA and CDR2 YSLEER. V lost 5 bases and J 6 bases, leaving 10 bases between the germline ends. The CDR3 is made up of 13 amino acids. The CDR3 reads CASSIRGAGELFF. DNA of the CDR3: TGCGCCAGCAGCATAAGGGGGGCCGGGGAGCTGTTTTTT.

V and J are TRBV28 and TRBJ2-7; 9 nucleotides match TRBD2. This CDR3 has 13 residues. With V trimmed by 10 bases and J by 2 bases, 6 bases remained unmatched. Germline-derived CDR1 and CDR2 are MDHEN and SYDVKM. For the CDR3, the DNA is TGTGCCACCACGGGACTAGCACCCTACGAGCAGTACTTC. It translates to CATTGLAPYEQYF.

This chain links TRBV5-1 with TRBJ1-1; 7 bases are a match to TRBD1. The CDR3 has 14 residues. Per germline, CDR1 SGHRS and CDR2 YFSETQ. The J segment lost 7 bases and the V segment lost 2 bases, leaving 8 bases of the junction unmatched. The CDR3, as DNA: TGCGCCAGCAGCTTCGAAGGGGGACAGAGTGAAGCTTTCTTT. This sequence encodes CASSFEGGQSEAFF.

Written as DNA, the CDR3 is TGCGCCAGCAGCTCACTTAAATACAATGAGCAGTTCTTC. Its translation: CASSSLKYNEQFF. The chain is built from TRBV5-1 and TRBJ2-1, with unresolved D. The CDR3 extends over 13 amino acids. Looked up from germline, CDR1 is SGHRS and CDR2 is YFSETQ. Trimming took 3 bases from V and 4 from J, leaving 8 bases between them.

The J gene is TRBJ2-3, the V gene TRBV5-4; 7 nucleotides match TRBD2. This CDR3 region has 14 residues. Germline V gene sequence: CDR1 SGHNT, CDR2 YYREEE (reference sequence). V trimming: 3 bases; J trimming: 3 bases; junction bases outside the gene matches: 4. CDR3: CASSSRRETDTQYF. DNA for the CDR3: TGTGCCAGCAGCTCACGGCGGGAGACAGATACGCAGTATTTT.

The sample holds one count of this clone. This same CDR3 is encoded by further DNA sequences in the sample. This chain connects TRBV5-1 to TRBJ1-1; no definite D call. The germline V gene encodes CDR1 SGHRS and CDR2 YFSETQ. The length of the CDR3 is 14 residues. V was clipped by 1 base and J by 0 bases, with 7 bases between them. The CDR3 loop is CASSLRSMNTEAFF. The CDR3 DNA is TGCGCCAGCAGCTTGCGTAGCATGAACACTGAAGCTTTCTTT. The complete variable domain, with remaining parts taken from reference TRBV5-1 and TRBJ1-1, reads KAGVTQTPRYLIKTRGQQVTLSCSPISGHRSVSWYQQTPGQGLQFLFEYFSETQRNKGNFPGRFSGRQFSNSRSEMNVSTLELGDSALYLCASSLRSMNTEAFFGQGTRLTVV.

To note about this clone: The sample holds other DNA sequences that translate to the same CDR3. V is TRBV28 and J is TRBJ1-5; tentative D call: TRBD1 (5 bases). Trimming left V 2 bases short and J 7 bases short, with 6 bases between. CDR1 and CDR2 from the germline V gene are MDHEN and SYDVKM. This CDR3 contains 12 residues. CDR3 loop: CASSLRGQPQHF. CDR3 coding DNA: TGTGCCAGCAGTTTACGGGGGCAGCCCCAGCATTTT.